The TCR beta chain under discussion was sequenced for a study of blood T cells in healthy people across ages. Notes on the study in general: Unsorted PBMCs prevented conclusive naive versus antigen-experienced comparison. Roughly linear age-related decline in beta diversity appeared, significant by age about 37. Any changes in expanded clonotypes were possibly confounded, as donor CMV status remained unknown.

This clonotype was seen repeatedly, ten times or more. Its target is not known. V gave up 5 bases and J gave up 5 bases, with 14 bases separating them. CDR3 size: 14 residues. CDR1 is LGHDT and CDR2 is YNNKEL in the germline V gene (reference sequence). Combining a sample-barcoded 5' primer with a J-beta primer mix, a second PCR ran for about 7 to 11 cycles. TCRdb passed the 5' RACE reads through MiXCR, listing each CDR3 protein once. This repertoire shows roughly 1,000,000 distinct CDR3 sequences, around 25% found once; its top ten account for around 0.75%. These same data were also listed under a study on T cells of mothers and their children.

This receptor was taken from a girl aged 2 to 10 in good health. The chain uses TRBV3-1 and TRBJ2-3; D is perhaps TRBD1 or TRBD2 (5 bases each). Sequenced sample: blood. The CDR3 loop reads CASSMGDRGDTQYF. CDR3 coding DNA: TGTGCCAGCAGCATGGGGGATAGAGGAGATACGCAGTATTTT.